This entry is about one TCR beta chain. V was trimmed by 6 bases and J by 0 bases, leaving 12 bases between them. The CDR3 runs 14 residues. Germline V lookup: CDR1 SQVTM, CDR2 ANQGSEA. Arm-PCR of CDR3 regions with iRepertoire HTBI primers generated TCR beta libraries. MiXCR was run by TCRdb on the multiplex PCR reads, yielding one entry per CDR3 protein. This sample yields approximately 540,000 distinct CDR3 sequences, of which 12% are seen a single time; 7.5% to 9% belongs to the top ten. This sample was taken from a study of regulatory T cells in long-lasting Graves disease. Time point in this sample: newly diagnosed GD, antithyroid drugs for less than 3 months. PBMC-derived RNA was used for the TCR library. The same sample was also studied in work on T cells in Graves' hyperthyroidism and ophthalmopathy.

The TCR comes from a woman aged 25 to 39 with Graves disease. The sequencing here drew on peripheral blood mononuclear cells (PBMCs), taken at new diagnosis, from a patient treated with antithyroid drugs. V gene TRBV29-1 combines with J gene TRBJ1-3; a weak D match, TRBD1 (5 bases). As DNA, the CDR3 is TGCAGCGTGGTGGGGGGACTCTCTGGAAACACCATATATTTT. Its protein product is CSVVGGLSGNTIYF.